The clone carrying this T cell receptor (beta chain) is medium-sized (0.01 to 0.1%). The entry originates in a study of T and B cells in COVID-19 patients. In the study overall: Peripheral blood came from COVID-19 patients with active infection or after recovery.

The V end was cut by 5 bases, the J end by 4 bases, with 11 bases between. This CDR3 contains 13 residues. Germline V gives CDR1 LNHNV, CDR2 YYDKDF (reference sequence). Multiplex PCR with BIOMED2 TRB-A/B primer pools amplified TRB rearrangements. TCRdb re-analysed the multiplex PCR reads in MiXCR, keeping a single row per CDR3 protein. Of around 25,000 distinct CDR3 sequences in the sample, 30% to 35% are singletons; the top ten hold roughly 1.7%. TRB was amplified from about 250-500 ng of blood genomic DNA. The chain links TRBV15 to TRBJ2-5; D remains ambiguous. The sequencing sample was made of blood. This TCR was recovered from a human donor who had recovered from COVID-19. The CDR3 sequence is CATSGAFSETQYF. As DNA, the CDR3 is TGTGCCACCAGCGGAGCCTTCTCAGAGACCCAGTACTTC.